This T cell receptor (beta chain) was sequenced during a study of OX40 agonist ivuxolimab in advanced cancers. Describing the broader study: Ivuxolimab, which targeted the costimulatory receptor OX40 (CD134), was an agonistic, fully human IgG2 monoclonal antibody. The dose-escalation cohort was about 83% male with a mean age of roughly 60 years, ranging from roughly 20 to 85. Partial responses were achieved by three dose-escalation patients, of whom one had hepatocellular carcinoma and two had cutaneous melanoma. Intravenous ivuxolimab was administered to patients every 2 weeks at six dose levels: 0.01, 0.1, 0.3, 1.5, 3 and 10 mg/kg. The paper reports the monotherapy dose-escalation portion (N = 52 patients) of the phase I ivuxolimab trial. Peripheral TCRbeta sequencing was intended to test whether TCR sequence diversity was altered and clonal T-cell expansion was caused by ivuxolimab. Patients were allowed to have had prior anti-PD-1, anti-PD-L1 or anti-CTLA-4 therapy, and around 40% of the dose-escalation patients had previously received checkpoint inhibitors. Among the 50 to 55 dose-escalation patients, about 19 had hepatocellular carcinoma, roughly 15 melanoma, 9 renal cell carcinoma and 9 head and neck cancer. Overall results and qualifications from the work: At doses of 0.1 to 3.0 mg/kg, clonal expansion of both CD4+ and CD8+ T cells in blood was seen between baseline and week 6. Low levels of normalized T-cell clonal expansion were also seen in some patients who did not respond. Antigen specificity was not determined for the clonally expanded peripheral T cells. After ivuxolimab, expanded clones were on average more numerous among CD8+ T cells than among CD4+ T cells. In the 0.1-3.0 mg/kg groups, partial responders had among the lowest normalized peripheral clonal expansion, particularly in CD8+ T cells.

In its sample, this clone was seen once. Its cognate antigen has yet to be identified. It has no much larger one-base neighbor in the sample; base qualities were not kept. Patients with a history of autoimmune disease or receiving systemic immunosuppression were excluded from the trial. Peripheral blood for TCR sequencing was collected from all dose cohorts at baseline, on cycle 4 day 1, and on cycle 7 day 1. The samples were taken from a phase I, first-in-human, multicenter, open-label dose-escalation trial of ivuxolimab. The trial enrolled adults with locally advanced or metastatic head and neck squamous cell, hepatocellular, melanoma or renal cell carcinoma. Before TCR sequencing, CD4+ T cells and CD8+ T cells were sorted from peripheral blood as separate populations. Genomic DNA was extracted from sorted cells for sequencing of the TCRbeta CDR3 region. The immunoSEQ Assay was used to sequence the TCRbeta CDR3 regions. Held by TCRdb, this immuneACCESS table contains in-frame sequences only and omits some clones. Under half of the omission traces to an unresolved V gene where checked; the cause of the rest is unknown. The sample yields approximately 61,000 clones; 70% to 90% were counted once. The ten largest clonotypes hold 1.3% of the sample.

The sequence derives from an adult with an advanced solid tumor such as melanoma, head and neck, liver or kidney cancer. Sequencing was performed on CD4+ or CD8+ T cells sorted from blood, taken in a trial of the OX40 agonist ivuxolimab.

CDR3 loop: CASSQERAVTAFF. The bases read TGCGCCAGCAGCCAAGAGCGCGCGGTGACAGCTTTCTTT. The receptor chain draws on TRBV4-3 and TRBJ1-1, with the D gene uncertain. From the cysteine up to the phenylalanine, the CDR3 has a length of 13 residues. This entry keeps only the CDR3 DNA: 39 bases, framed from base 1. V is pared back by 0 bases and J by 10 bases, with 12 bases lying between the germline termini. CDR1 and CDR2, looked up from the germline V gene, are LGHNA and YSLEER.